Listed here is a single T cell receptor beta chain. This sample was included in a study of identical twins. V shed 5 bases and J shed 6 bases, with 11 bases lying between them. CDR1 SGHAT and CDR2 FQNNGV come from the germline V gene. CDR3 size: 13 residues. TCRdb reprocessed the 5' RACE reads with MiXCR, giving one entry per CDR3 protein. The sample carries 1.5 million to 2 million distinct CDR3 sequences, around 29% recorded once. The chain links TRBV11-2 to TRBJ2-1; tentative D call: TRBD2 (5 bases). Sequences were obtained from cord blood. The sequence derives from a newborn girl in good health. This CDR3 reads CASSLQRPNEQFF. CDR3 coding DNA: TGTGCCAGCAGCCTACAGCGGCCCAATGAGCAGTTCTTC. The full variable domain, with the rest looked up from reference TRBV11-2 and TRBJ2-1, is EAGVAQSPRYKIIEKRQSVAFWCNPISGHATLYWYQQILGQGPKLLIQFQNNGVVDDSQLPKDRFSAERLKGVDSTLKIQPAKLEDSAVYLCASSLQRPNEQFFGPGTRLTVL.